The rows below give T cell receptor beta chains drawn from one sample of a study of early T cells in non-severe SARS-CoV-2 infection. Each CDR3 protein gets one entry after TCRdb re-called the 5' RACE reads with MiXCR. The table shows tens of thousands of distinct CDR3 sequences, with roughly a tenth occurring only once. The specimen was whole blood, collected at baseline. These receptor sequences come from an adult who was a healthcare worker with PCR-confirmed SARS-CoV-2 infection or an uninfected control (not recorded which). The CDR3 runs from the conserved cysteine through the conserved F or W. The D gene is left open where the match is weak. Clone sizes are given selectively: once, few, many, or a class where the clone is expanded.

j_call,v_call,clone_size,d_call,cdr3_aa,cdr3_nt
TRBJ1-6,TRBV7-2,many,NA,CASSLVRGSSYNSPLHF,TGTGCCAGCAGCTTAGTCCGGGGGAGCTCCTATAATTCACCCCTCCACTTT
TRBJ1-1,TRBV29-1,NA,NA,CSAALKTEAFF,TGCAGCGCCGCCTTGAAGACTGAAGCTTTCTTT
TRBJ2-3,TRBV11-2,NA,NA,CASSLDLIDTQYF,TGTGCCAGCAGCTTAGATCTGATAGATACGCAGTATTTT
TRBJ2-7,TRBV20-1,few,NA,CSAILLKDSAYEQYF,TGCAGTGCTATCCTCTTAAAGGACAGCGCCTACGAGCAGTACTTC
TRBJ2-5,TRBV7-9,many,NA,CASSPRRGQETQYF,TGTGCCAGCAGCCCTAGGCGGGGCCAAGAGACCCAGTACTTC
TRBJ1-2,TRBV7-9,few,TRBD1,CASSFSTGVYGYTF,TGTGCCAGCAGCTTTTCGACAGGGGTATATGGCTACACCTTC
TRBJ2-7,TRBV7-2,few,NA,CASSSRGGNEQYF,TGTGCCAGCAGCTCCAGGGGGGGCAACGAGCAGTACTTC
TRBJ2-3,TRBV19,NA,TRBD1,CVSSPRTGGTDTQYF,TGTGTCAGTAGTCCGAGGACAGGGGGGACAGATACGCAGTATTTT
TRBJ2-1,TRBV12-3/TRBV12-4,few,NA,CASSLGTPHNEQFF,TGTGCCAGCAGTTTGGGGACCCCCCACAATGAGCAGTTCTTC
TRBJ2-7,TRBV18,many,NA,CASSPRTVSSYEQYF,TGTGCCAGCTCACCCCGGACAGTTAGCTCCTACGAGCAGTACTTC
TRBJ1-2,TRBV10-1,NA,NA,CARKNRDTLFTF,TGCGCCAGGAAGAACCGGGACACCCTCTTCACCTTC
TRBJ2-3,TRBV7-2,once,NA,CASSYRGDSEYF,TGTGCCAGCAGCTATAGGGGGGACAGCGAGTATTTT
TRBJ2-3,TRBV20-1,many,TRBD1,CSAKQGDTQYF,TGCAGTGCTAAACAGGGGGATACGCAGTATTTT
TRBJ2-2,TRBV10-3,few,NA,CAISEPHRDTGELFF,TGTGCCATCAGTGAGCCCCACCGGGACACCGGGGAGCTGTTTTTT
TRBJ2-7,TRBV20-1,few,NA,CSAPTSSLHEQYF,TGCAGTGCCCCGACTAGTTCCCTACACGAGCAGTACTTC
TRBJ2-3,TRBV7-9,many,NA,CASSSRTPNTDTQYF,TGTGCCAGCAGCTCGAGGACACCCAACACAGATACGCAGTATTTT
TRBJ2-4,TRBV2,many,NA,CASWGRGLGAAKNIQYF,TGTGCCAGCTGGGGCAGGGGCCTAGGGGCAGCCAAAAACATTCAGTACTTC
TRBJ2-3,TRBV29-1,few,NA,CSVGKGGADTQYF,TGCAGCGTTGGGAAGGGAGGAGCAGATACGCAGTATTTT
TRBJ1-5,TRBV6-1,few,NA,CASSEVPDPFSNQPQHF,TGTGCCAGCAGTGAAGTCCCAGACCCTTTTAGCAATCAGCCCCAGCATTTT
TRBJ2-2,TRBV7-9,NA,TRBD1,CASSPTGGRYTGELFF,TGTGCCAGCAGCCCTACAGGGGGCCGGTACACCGGGGAGCTGTTTTTT
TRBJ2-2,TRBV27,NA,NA,CASSFDRLDTGELFF,TGTGCCAGCAGTTTCGACAGGCTAGACACCGGGGAGCTGTTTTTT
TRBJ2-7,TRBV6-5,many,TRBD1,CASSEQGFDEQYF,TGTGCCAGCAGTGAACAGGGGTTCGACGAGCAGTACTTC
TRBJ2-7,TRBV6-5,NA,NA,CATIRGNGYEQYF,TGTGCCACCATACGGGGAAACGGTTACGAGCAGTACTTC
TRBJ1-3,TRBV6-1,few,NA,CASSPGTAGNTIYF,TGTGCCAGCAGTCCGGGAACGGCTGGAAACACCATATATTTT
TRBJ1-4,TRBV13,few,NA,CASSDLKGGANEKLFF,TGTGCCAGCAGCGATCTAAAGGGAGGCGCTAATGAAAAACTGTTTTTT
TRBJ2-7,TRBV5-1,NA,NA,CASSIRGSSYEQYF,TGCGCCAGCAGTATCAGGGGAAGCTCCTACGAGCAGTACTTC
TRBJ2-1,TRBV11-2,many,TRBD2,CASSLGRTSQSPIYNEQFF,TGTGCCAGCAGCTTAGGGAGGACTAGCCAATCTCCAATCTACAATGAGCAGTTCTTC
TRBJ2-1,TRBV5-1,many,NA,CASSLSGGSREQFF,TGCGCCAGCAGCTTGTCTGGGGGTTCCAGAGAGCAGTTCTTC
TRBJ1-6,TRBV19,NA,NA,CASRENHGSPLHF,TGTGCCAGTAGGGAGAATCACGGGTCACCCCTCCACTTT
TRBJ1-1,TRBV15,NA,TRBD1,CATSRERGRTEAFF,TGTGCCACCAGCAGAGAGAGGGGGCGGACTGAAGCTTTCTTT
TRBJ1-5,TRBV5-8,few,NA,CASSYGGQINQPQHF,TGTGCCAGCAGCTATGGAGGGCAGATCAATCAGCCCCAGCATTTT
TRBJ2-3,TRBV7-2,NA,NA,CASSFDPFTDTQYF,TGTGCCAGCAGCTTCGATCCCTTCACAGATACGCAGTATTTT
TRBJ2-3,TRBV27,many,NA,CASSLIRTDTQYF,TGTGCCAGCAGTTTGATTAGGACAGATACGCAGTATTTT
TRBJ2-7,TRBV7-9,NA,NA,CASSSAGARFDEQYF,TGTGCCAGCAGCTCCGCAGGGGCCCGATTTGACGAGCAGTACTTC
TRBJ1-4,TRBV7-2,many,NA,CASSFGGRGEKLFF,TGTGCCAGCAGCTTCGGGGGGCGCGGTGAAAAACTGTTTTTT
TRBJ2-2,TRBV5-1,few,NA,CASSPTETRGELFF,TGCGCCAGCAGCCCGACAGAGACTAGAGGGGAGCTGTTTTTT
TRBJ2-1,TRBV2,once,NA,CASTQQQISNNEQFF,TGTGCCAGCACCCAACAACAAATAAGCAACAATGAGCAGTTCTTC
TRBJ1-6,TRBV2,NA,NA,CASRTGTPNSPLHF,TGTGCCAGCAGGACCGGGACACCAAATTCACCCCTCCACTTT
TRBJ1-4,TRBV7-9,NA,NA,CASSIDRGREKLFF,TGTGCCAGCAGCATCGATCGGGGTCGTGAAAAACTGTTTTTT
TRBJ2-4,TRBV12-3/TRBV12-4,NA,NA,CASSPKSDIQYF,TGTGCCAGCAGTCCAAAATCTGACATTCAGTACTTC
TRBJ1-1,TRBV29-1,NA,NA,CSVEEGITEAFF,TGCAGCGTTGAAGAGGGAATCACTGAAGCTTTCTTT
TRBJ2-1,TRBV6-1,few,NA,CASSASGAYNEQFF,TGTGCCAGCAGTGCCAGCGGCGCCTACAATGAGCAGTTCTTC
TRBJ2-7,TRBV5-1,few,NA,CASSPRGGSYEQYF,TGCGCCAGCAGCCCGAGGGGCGGCTCCTACGAGCAGTACTTC
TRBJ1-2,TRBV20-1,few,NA,CSARGEWGNYGYTF,TGCAGTGCTAGAGGAGAATGGGGAAACTATGGCTACACCTTC
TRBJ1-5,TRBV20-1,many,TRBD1,CSARTGMGQPQHF,TGCAGTGCTAGGACAGGGATGGGTCAGCCCCAGCATTTT